The 4 T cell receptor beta chains below were found in one sample sequenced in a study of T cell clonality in common variable immunodeficiency. These TCRs' antigens remain unknown. General study findings and limits: In common variable immunodeficiency, TCR beta chains reportedly carried fewer deletions and N-nucleotide insertions.

Data came from immunoSEQ multiplex PCR; TCRdb stores just in-frame clones and leaves some out. There are around 33,000 clones in the sample, none observed a single time. What was sequenced was peripheral blood mononuclear cells. The receptors stem from a human donor with common variable immunodeficiency.

Regarding this clone: The read terminates 3 residues ahead of where the CDR3 ends, so the germline J gene completes it. The rearrangement uses TRBV6-2 or TRBV6-3 and TRBJ1-6, with no clear D. The CDR3 has 15 residues. Trimming shortened V by 2 bases and J by 10 bases, and 15 bases separated the two germline ends. The germline V gene has CDR1 MNHEY and CDR2 SVGEGT. CDR3 region: CASSYTVYTGSPLHF. The covered CDR3 bases are TGTGCCAGCAGTTACACGGTCTACACGGGGTCACCC.

Only a few counts were recorded for this clone. The read stops 3 residues short of the end of the CDR3; the missing end is completed from the germline J gene. The rearrangement links TRBV6-2 or TRBV6-3 to TRBJ2-1; 14 bases agree with TRBD2. The CDR3 length is 17 residues. Germline assignment: CDR1 MNHEY and CDR2 SVGEGT. The V segment lost 5 bases and the J segment 4 bases; nucleotides outside the gene matches: 7. CDR3 region: CASSPGLAGVFYNEQFF. The part of the CDR3 DNA that was read is TGTGCCAGCAGTCCGGGACTAGCGGGGGTGTTTTACAATGAG.

Details on this clone: Read coverage stops 3 residues before the CDR3 terminus; the germline J gene supplies the remainder. J is TRBJ1-2 and V is TRBV19; D may be TRBD1 (5 bases). The CDR3 is made up of 15 amino acids. V was shortened by 5 bases and J by 1 base, with 14 bases between the two germline ends. The germline V gene has CDR1 LNHDA and CDR2 SQIVND (reference sequence). The sequenced CDR3 bases are TGTGCCAGTAGTCCTATACCGGGACTTAACTATGGC. Translated: CASSPIPGLNYG. The CDR3, in full, reads CASSPIPGLNYGYTF.

Points on this clone: Read sequence stops 3 residues before the CDR3 end, and the germline J gene provides the missing end. This chain joins TRBV19 and TRBJ1-2; D gene uncertain. V lost 9 bases and J lost 0, with 11 bases in between. The CDR3 has 13 residues. Germline V lookup: CDR1 LNHDA, CDR2 SQIVND (reference sequence). CDR3 bases read: TGTGCCAGCCGGAGGCGGTCTAACTATGGC. Protein product: CASRRRSNYG. In full, the CDR3 is CASRRRSNYGYTF. The full variable domain, with the rest looked up from reference TRBV19 and TRBJ1-2, is DGGITQSPKYLFRKEGQNVTLSCEQNLNHDAMYWYRQDPGQGLRLIYYSQIVNDFQKGDIAEGYSVSREKKESFPLTVTSAQKNPTAFYLCASRRRSNYGYTFGSGTRLTVV.